The clone carrying this T cell receptor beta chain came up a few times. What it binds is unknown. The CDR3 is made up of 12 amino acids. V was shortened by 7 bases and J by 9 bases, with 18 bases between the two germline ends. The germline V gene encodes CDR1 SQVTM and CDR2 ANQGSEA. This entry is derived from a study of beta chain features in type 1 diabetes. About the study: Comparable age, gender and cell yields were observed in patients relative to healthy donors.

Study-wide points: Sequencing of cDNA might inflate the share of cells that strongly express TCR. The similarity of naive, central memory and Treg TCRB repertoires appeared greater among patients than among healthy donors.

Reverse transcribing all isolated RNA meant expressed TCRB transcripts were sequenced. About 3.57 million reads, on average, came from each naive, central memory and regulatory T cell sample. Profiled with immunoSEQ multiplex PCR; TCRdb holds only in-frame clones, not every one. The table has around 430,000 clones, roughly 30% seen once. This TCR was recovered from a man between 18 and 29 years old in good health. V gene TRBV29-1 combines with J gene TRBJ1-2; unclear D gene. Input material: naive CD4+ T cells from blood. The CDR3: CSGGGSDGRYTF. CDR3 DNA sequence: TGCAGCGGCGGTGGGTCCGATGGTCGCTACACCTTC.